The T cell receptor (beta chain) described here comes from a study of blood T cell repertoires in COVID-19. For the study at large: Italy, Spain and the United States were the sources of the convalescent and acute COVID-19 samples. The cDNA or gDNA used as material had been derived from T cells, B-cell-depleted T cells, or PBMCs.

Original data processing: How many nucleated cells were present was estimated from reference gene primer amplification. Produced via immunoSEQ multiplex PCR; TCRdb's table is partial and in-frame only. The D gene and trimming were derived from the DNA, and the V and J assignments and clone size from that table. Here the sample spans hundreds of thousands of clones, under 95% being singletons. This clone was observed once. In germline, CDR1 is MGHDK, CDR2 SYGVNS. The CDR3 runs to 12 residues. The ends were cut back, 5 bases at V and 8 bases at J, with 10 bases in the middle. The chain carries TRBV25-1 and TRBJ2-1, with D unclear. The sequence was collected from a woman between 18 and 30 years old who had recovered from COVID-19. Specimen: peripheral blood. The CDR3 loop is CASSPRFDEQFF. The DNA for the CDR3 is TGTGCCAGCAGTCCCAGGTTCGATGAGCAGTTCTTC. Looking up the rest from reference TRBV25-1 and TRBJ2-1 gives the full variable domain: EADIYQTPRYLVIGTGKKITLECSQTMGHDKMYWYQQDPGMELHLIHYSYGVNSTEKGDLSSESTVSRIRTEHFPLTLESARPSHTSQYLCASSPRFDEQFFGPGTRLTVL.